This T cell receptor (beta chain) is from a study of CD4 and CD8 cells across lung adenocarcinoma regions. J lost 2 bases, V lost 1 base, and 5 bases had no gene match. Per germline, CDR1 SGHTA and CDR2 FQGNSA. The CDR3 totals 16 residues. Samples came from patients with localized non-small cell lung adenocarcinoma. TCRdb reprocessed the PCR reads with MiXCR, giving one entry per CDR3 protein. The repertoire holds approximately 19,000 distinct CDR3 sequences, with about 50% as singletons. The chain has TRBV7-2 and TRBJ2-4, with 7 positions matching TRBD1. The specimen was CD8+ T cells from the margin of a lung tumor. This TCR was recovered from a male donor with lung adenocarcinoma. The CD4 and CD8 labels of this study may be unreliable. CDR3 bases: TGTGCCAGCAGCTTAGAAGGGGGCCCCCCCAAAAACATTCAGTACTTC. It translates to CASSLEGGPPKNIQYF.